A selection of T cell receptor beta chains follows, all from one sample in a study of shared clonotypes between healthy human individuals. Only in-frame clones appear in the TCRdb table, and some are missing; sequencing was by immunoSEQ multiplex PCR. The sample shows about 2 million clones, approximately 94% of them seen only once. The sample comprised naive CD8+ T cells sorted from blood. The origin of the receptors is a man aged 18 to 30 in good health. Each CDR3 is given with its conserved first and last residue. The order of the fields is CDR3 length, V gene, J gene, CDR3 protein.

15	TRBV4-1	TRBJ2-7	CASSQDPRLDYEQYF
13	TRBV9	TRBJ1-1	CASSEGGHTEAFF
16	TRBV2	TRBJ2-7	CASTVPNRSRTYEQYF
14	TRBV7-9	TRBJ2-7	CASSSPRGTYEQYF
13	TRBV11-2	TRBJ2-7	CASRSILGDEQYF
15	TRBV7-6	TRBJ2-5	CASSYTGPPGETQYF
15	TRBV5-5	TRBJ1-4	CASSLEWGKSEKLFF
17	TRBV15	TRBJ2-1	CATSRFPQSGGSDEQFF
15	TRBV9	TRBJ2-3	CASSVREGGTDTQYF
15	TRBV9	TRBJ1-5	CASSASGLSNQPQHF
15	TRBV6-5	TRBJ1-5	CASSAGTGALQPQHF
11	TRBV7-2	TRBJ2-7	CASSDPYEQYF
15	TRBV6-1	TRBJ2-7	CASRGIGAKVYEQYF
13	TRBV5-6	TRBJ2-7	CATSGTGADEQYF
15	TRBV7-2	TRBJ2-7	CASSFLSGTIYEQYF
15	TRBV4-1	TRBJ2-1	CASSQSAGEGNEQFF
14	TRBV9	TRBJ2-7	CASSVEDTPYEQYF
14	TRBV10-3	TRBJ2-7	CAISDPSTSYEQYF
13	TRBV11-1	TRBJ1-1	CASSFGENTEAFF
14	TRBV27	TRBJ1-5	CASSHRSNDQPQHF
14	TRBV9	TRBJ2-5	CASSVGTGKETQYF
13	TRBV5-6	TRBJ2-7	CASSSGLTYEQYF
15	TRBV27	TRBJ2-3	CASSFGSSPTDTQYF